The rows below give T cell receptor beta chains drawn from one sample of a study of blood T cell repertoires in COVID-19. The repertoire was sequenced with immunoSEQ multiplex PCR; TCRdb's copy has only in-frame clones and lacks some. The sample consists of fewer than 350,000 clones, approximately 80% of them appearing once. Sequencing was done on a sample of peripheral blood. The receptors come from a woman between 55 and 75 years old with active or convalescent COVID-19. Each CDR3 is given with its conserved first and last residue. The D gene is left open where the match is weak. Rows may omit the clone size; those that give it use once, few, many or a size class.

J gene	V gene	clone size	D gene	CDR3 protein	CDR3 DNA
TRBJ1-4	TRBV7-9	many	.	CASSSLEKLFF	TGTGCCAGCAGCAGCTTAGAAAAACTGTTTTTT
TRBJ1-1	TRBV18	.	.	CASSTTENTEAFF	TGTGCCAGCTCAACCACAGAGAACACTGAAGCTTTCTTT
TRBJ2-3	TRBV9	few	.	CASRGRTDTQYF	TGTGCCAGCAGGGGGCGGACAGATACGCAGTATTTT
TRBJ1-2	TRBV4-3	.	TRBD1	CASSQDGGQGVYGYTF	TGCGCCAGCAGCCAAGATGGGGGACAGGGGGTCTATGGCTACACCTTC
TRBJ1-1	TRBV29-1	.	TRBD1	CSVEDLGTGGLGTEAFF	TGCAGCGTTGAAGATCTCGGGACAGGGGGGCTAGGAACTGAAGCTTTCTTT
TRBJ1-2	TRBV2	.	TRBD1	CASRPGQGIYYGYTF	TGTGCCAGCAGGCCGGGACAGGGGATATACTATGGCTACACCTTC
TRBJ2-1	TRBV19	.	.	CASSIYAQSLGGEQFF	TGTGCCAGTAGTATATATGCACAGTCTCTAGGGGGTGAGCAGTTCTTC
TRBJ2-2	TRBV7-3	.	TRBD1	CASSRQTGEAGELFF	TGTGCCAGCAGCAGACAGACAGGGGAGGCCGGGGAGCTGTTTTTT
TRBJ1-6	TRBV4-3	.	TRBD1	CASSHGQGTNYNSPLHF	TGCGCCAGCAGCCACGGACAGGGAACCAACTATAATTCACCCCTCCACTTT
TRBJ2-6	TRBV28	.	.	CASSGLLYSGANVLTF	TGTGCCAGCAGTGGGCTTCTGTACTCTGGGGCCAACGTCCTGACTTTC
TRBJ1-4	TRBV6-2/TRBV6-3	few	.	CASSYSGRTDDRHEKLFF	TGTGCCAGCAGTTACTCCGGGAGAACCGATGACCGTCATGAAAAACTGTTTTTT
TRBJ2-5	TRBV5-1	.	TRBD2	CASSLRLAETQYF	TGCGCCAGCAGCTTGCGACTAGCCGAGACCCAGTACTTC
TRBJ1-2	TRBV5-1	.	TRBD1	CASSFRTGSGYTF	TGCGCCAGCAGCTTCCGGACAGGGAGCGGCTACACCTTC
TRBJ1-4	TRBV19	.	TRBD1	CASSIQTGGHEKLFF	TGTGCCAGTAGTATCCAGACAGGGGGCCATGAAAAACTGTTTTTT
TRBJ1-5	TRBV12-5	many	TRBD1	CASGLVVPSDRGRWSNQPQHF	TGTGCTAGTGGTTTGGTAGTACCTTCGGACAGGGGGAGATGGAGCAATCAGCCCCAGCATTTT
TRBJ1-2	TRBV23-1	.	.	CASSQSPCTPLNGYTF	TGCGCCAGCAGTCAATCCCCATGTACCCCACTAAACGGCTACACCTTC
TRBJ2-2	TRBV6-2/TRBV6-3	.	TRBD1	CASSYKTGIITGELFF	TGTGCCAGCAGTTACAAGACAGGGATCATCACCGGGGAGCTGTTTTTT
TRBJ1-1	TRBV6-5	few	TRBD1	CASSSTGRGNTEAFF	TGTGCCAGCAGCTCGACAGGGCGTGGGAACACTGAAGCTTTCTTT
TRBJ1-5	TRBV4-3	once	.	CASSQDRFSNQPQHF	TGCGCCAGCAGCCAAGACAGGTTTAGCAATCAGCCCCAGCATTTT
TRBJ2-1	TRBV7-8	.	.	CASSLAGEEFF	TGTGCCAGCAGCTTAGCAGGTGAGGAGTTCTTC
TRBJ1-5	TRBV18	.	.	CASSPNQDYQPQHF	TGTGCCAGCTCACCAAACCAGGATTATCAGCCCCAGCATTTT
TRBJ2-5	TRBV3-1/TRBV3-2	.	TRBD2	CASSLHRSGGPETQYF	TGTGCCAGCAGCCTCCACCGGAGCGGGGGGCCAGAGACCCAGTACTTC
TRBJ1-2	TRBV6-5	once	.	CASSPAGSYGYTF	TGTGCCAGCAGTCCCGCAGGATCCTATGGCTACACCTTC
TRBJ2-5	TRBV7-2	few	TRBD2	CASSFAGGETQYF	TGTGCCAGCAGCTTCGCCGGGGGGGAGACCCAGTACTTC
TRBJ1-2	TRBV7-2	.	.	CASSLIGSQEDYGYTF	TGTGCCAGCAGCTTAATAGGGTCCCAGGAGGACTATGGCTACACCTTC
TRBJ2-2	TRBV18	.	TRBD2	CASSPGGVRTGELFF	TGTGCCAGCTCACCGGGAGGGGTTCGCACCGGGGAGCTGTTTTTT
TRBJ1-1	TRBV7-9	.	.	CASSLAAGLNTEAFF	TGTGCCAGCAGCTTAGCGGCAGGGCTGAACACTGAAGCTTTCTTT
TRBJ2-1	TRBV29-1	.	.	CSVEDRYNEQFF	TGCAGCGTTGAAGACAGATACAATGAGCAGTTCTTC
TRBJ2-2	TRBV10-3	.	TRBD1	CAISESMTGWIAGELFF	TGTGCCATCAGTGAGTCGATGACAGGGTGGATCGCGGGGGAGCTGTTTTTT
TRBJ1-5	TRBV27	.	.	CASSLGQGRQPQHF	TGTGCCAGCAGTTTAGGGCAGGGCCGGCAGCCCCAGCATTTT
TRBJ2-7	TRBV7-8	.	TRBD2	CASSRGEGPRDF	TGTGCCAGCAGCCGAGGGGAGGGGCCTAGGGACTTC
TRBJ2-7	TRBV2	.	TRBD1	CASSRTSGTGMREQYF	TGTGCCAGCAGCCGAACCTCCGGGACAGGAATGCGGGAGCAGTACTTC
TRBJ2-7	TRBV4-2	.	.	CASSLQSGASYEQYF	TGTGCCAGCAGCCTTCAGTCAGGGGCCTCCTACGAGCAGTACTTC
TRBJ2-1	TRBV6-5	few	.	CASSWDGGNEQFF	TGTGCCAGCAGTTGGGACGGGGGCAATGAGCAGTTCTTC
TRBJ1-4	TRBV6-1	.	.	CASSDTGMGNEKLFF	TGTGCCAGCAGTGATACGGGAATGGGTAATGAAAAACTGTTTTTT